These 29 T cell receptor beta chains share one sample of origin, sequenced in a study of cytomegalovirus exposure and HLA in healthy donors. PCR was performed using 60 Vbeta and 13 Jbeta primers. Profiled with immunoSEQ multiplex PCR; TCRdb holds only in-frame clones, not every one. The sample lists around 230,000 clones; roughly 79% were seen once. The specimen was PBMCs. Source of these receptors: a male donor in good health and CMV-seronegative.

This clone was counted a single time. The gene calls are TRBV5-6 and TRBJ1-1; the D gene is possibly TRBD1 (6 bases). Trimming took 1 base from V and 5 from J, leaving 9 bases between them. The CDR3 length is 13 residues. Germline V lookup: CDR1 SGHDT, CDR2 YYEEEE. The CDR3 here is CASSLRGGTEAFF. The CDR3, as DNA: TGTGCCAGCAGCTTGAGGGGGGGGACTGAAGCTTTCTTT.

This chain uses TRBV10-3 with TRBJ2-7, with 9 bases matching TRBD1. Germline CDR1 reads ENHRY; CDR2 reads SYGVKD. V lost 3 bases to trimming and J lost 5 bases; unmatched junction nucleotides: 11. This CDR3 contains 16 residues. The CDR3 region is CAISDRDRARYDEQYF. CDR3 nucleotide sequence: TGTGCCATCAGTGACCGGGACAGGGCTCGGTACGACGAGCAGTACTTC.

The table lists this clone with a few counts. This chain connects TRBV6-1 to TRBJ2-7; possible D gene TRBD1, 6 bases. Germline CDR1 MNHNS, CDR2 SASEGT. This CDR3 comprises 15 residues. V gave up 5 bases and J gave up 3 bases, with 17 bases separating them. The CDR3 DNA is TGTGCCAGCAGTTCCCTCAACAGGGCAAGCTACGAGCAGTACTTC. Amino acids: CASSSLNRASYEQYF.

The chain combines TRBV6-5 with TRBJ1-6, with 9 bases aligning to TRBD1. The J segment lost 6 bases and the V segment lost 6 bases, leaving 3 bases of the junction unmatched. CDR3 size: 14 residues. CDR1 is MNHEY, CDR2 SVGAGI, per germline. The CDR3 DNA reads TGTGCCAGCAGGAGGGACAGGGTTAATTCACCCCTCCACTTT. This gives the protein CASRRDRVNSPLHF.

This clone appeared once. The rearrangement links TRBV5-4 to TRBJ2-5, with 8 bases lining up with TRBD2. The J call is doubtful: the DNA matches TRBJ2-7 better. The CDR3 length is 15 residues. Per germline, CDR1 SGHNT and CDR2 YYREEE (reference sequence). For the CDR3, the DNA is TGTGCCAGCAGCTCAACTAGCGGTTCATCCTACGAGCAGTACTTC. Amino acid sequence: CASSSTSGSSYEQYF.

The V gene is TRBV14, the J gene TRBJ2-7; D is undetermined. Germline values: CDR1 SGHDN, CDR2 FVKESK. V was trimmed by 2 bases and J by 2 bases, leaving 7 bases between them. The CDR3 runs 13 residues. The CDR3 loop reads CASSQIPAYEQYF. CDR3 bases: TGTGCCAGCAGCCAAATCCCAGCCTACGAGCAGTACTTC.

This chain uses TRBV5-1 with TRBJ1-1; possible D gene TRBD1, 6 bases. The V end was cut by 3 bases, the J end by 8 bases, with 17 bases between. The CDR3 contains 14 residues. CDR1 SGHRS and CDR2 YFSETQ come from the germline V gene. The CDR3: CASSSEQGSVEAFF. The CDR3 DNA reads as TGCGCCAGCAGCTCCGAACAGGGTTCTGTGGAAGCTTTCTTT. The variable domain in full, completed from reference TRBV5-1 and TRBJ1-1, reads KAGVTQTPRYLIKTRGQQVTLSCSPISGHRSVSWYQQTPGQGLQFLFEYFSETQRNKGNFPGRFSGRQFSNSRSEMNVSTLELGDSALYLCASSSEQGSVEAFFGQGTRLTVV.

J is TRBJ2-2 and V is TRBV6-5; TRBD1 is a possible D gene (5 bases). Per the germline V gene, CDR1 is MNHEY and CDR2 is SVGAGI. This CDR3 has 12 amino acids. The V gene lost 4 bases and the J gene lost 5 bases, with 5 bases spanning the gap. CDR3 amino acids: CASSSGTGELFF. Here the CDR3 DNA reads TGTGCCAGCAGTTCAGGGACCGGGGAGCTGTTTTTT.

The CDR3 reads CASSVADRGSNYGYTF. The CDR3 DNA follows: TGTGCCAGCAGCGTGGCCGACAGGGGTTCTAACTATGGCTACACCTTC. The genes are TRBV5-4 and TRBJ1-2; 8 nucleotides match TRBD1. The CDR3 contains 16 residues. Germline lookup yields CDR1 SGHNT and CDR2 YYREEE (reference sequence). V gave up 4 bases and J gave up 0 bases; unmatched junction bases: 8.

This clone turned up a few times. This chain joins TRBV6-4 and TRBJ1-1, with 10 nucleotides matching TRBD1. Losses at the gene ends were 2 bases for V and 1 base for J; bases not matched to a gene: 19. Looked up from germline, CDR1 is MRHNA and CDR2 is SNTAGT. The CDR3 has 21 amino acids. DNA for the CDR3: TGTGCCAGCAGTGACCACTCGGACAGGGGGTGGGGCAGGCAAAAGAACACTGAAGCTTTCTTT. Translating gives CASSDHSDRGWGRQKNTEAFF.

This clone was observed once. The chain employs TRBV19 and TRBJ2-5, with TRBD1 matching 8 bases. This CDR3 has 15 amino acids. Germline-derived CDR1 and CDR2 are LNHDA and SQIVND (reference sequence). V was pared by 4 bases and J by 9 bases, with 13 bases of the junction left unmatched. CDR3 sequence reads: CASSTDREGAWPQYF. CDR3 nucleotides: TGTGCCAGTAGTACGGACAGGGAAGGGGCATGGCCCCAGTACTTC. The full variable domain, with the rest looked up from reference TRBV19 and TRBJ2-5, is DGGITQSPKYLFRKEGQNVTLSCEQNLNHDAMYWYRQDPGQGLRLIYYSQIVNDFQKGDIAEGYSVSREKKESFPLTVTSAQKNPTAFYLCASSTDREGAWPQYFGPGTRLLVL.

This chain links TRBV5-6 with TRBJ1-2; 12 bases are shared with TRBD1. The CDR3 runs 16 residues. The germline V gene encodes CDR1 SGHDT and CDR2 YYEEEE. V dropped 6 bases and J dropped 4; count of bases not matched to a gene: 10. The CDR3 nucleotides read TGTGCCAGCACCCCCGGGACAGGGGGCCTCCTCTATGGCTACACCTTC. Translated: CASTPGTGGLLYGYTF. Full variable domain (outside the CDR3, taken from reference TRBV5-6 and TRBJ1-2): DAGVTQSPTHLIKTRGQQVTLRCSPKSGHDTVSWYQQALGQGPQFIFQYYEEEERQRGNFPDRFSGHQFPNYSSELNVNALLLGDSALYLCASTPGTGGLLYGYTFGSGTRLTVV.

This chain connects TRBV28 to TRBJ1-6; D ambiguous. The germline V gene has CDR1 MDHEN and CDR2 SYDVKM. Between the trimmed V and J ends, which lost 1 base and 8 bases, there was a span of 15 bases. The CDR3 runs 16 residues. DNA for the CDR3: TGTGCCAGCAGTTTATCCCCCGGGGAGGGATATTCACCCCTCCACTTT. Its translation is CASSLSPGEGYSPLHF.

The V call is TRBV30, the J call TRBJ2-1, with 13 positions matching TRBD2. The V gene end was trimmed by 2 bases and the J gene end by 9 bases; junction bases not matched to a gene: 7. The CDR3 has 15 amino acids. Looked up from germline, CDR1 is GTSNPN and CDR2 is SVGIG (reference sequence). The CDR3, as DNA: TGTGCCTGGAGTCCAACTAGCGGGAGGGGGGGTGAGCAGTTCTTC. This sequence encodes CAWSPTSGRGGEQFF.

This chain uses TRBV19 with TRBJ2-5; 7 bases are shared with TRBD2. This CDR3 is built from 15 residues. Germline V gene sequence: CDR1 LNHDA, CDR2 SQIVND (reference sequence). J gave up 2 bases and V 3 bases, and 6 bases lay outside the gene matches. CDR3 residues: CASSIDREGQETQYF. CDR3 coding DNA: TGTGCCAGTAGTATCGATAGGGAGGGTCAAGAGACCCAGTACTTC.

The chain links TRBV21-1 to TRBJ1-5; the table's TRBD1 call for D was not verified on the DNA. TRBV21-1 is listed as a pseudogene. This CDR3 has 14 residues. The CDR3 DNA reads as TGTGCCAGCAGCAATTCACAGGGGGATCAGCCCCAGCATTTT. It encodes CASSNSQGDQPQHF.

The genes are TRBV6-6 and TRBJ2-7, with 12 bases matching TRBD1. The germline CDR1 and CDR2 sequences are MNHNY and SVGAGI (reference sequence). V lost 10 bases and J lost 5; bases outside the gene matches: 9. The CDR3 contains 14 residues. The CDR3 coding sequence is TGTGCCACCAGATGGGGACAGGGGGCCGACGAGCAGTACTTC. It codes for CATRWGQGADEQYF.

The table lists this clone with a few counts. The chain links TRBV6-5 to TRBJ1-5; maybe TRBD1 (5 bases). The CDR3 has 14 amino acids. V dropped 2 bases and J dropped 4 bases, with 9 bases sitting between them. CDR1 and CDR2 (germline): MNHEY, SVGAGI. Here the CDR3 reads CASSYDDRNQPQHF. The CDR3 DNA sequence: TGTGCCAGCAGTTACGACGACAGAAATCAGCCCCAGCATTTT.

This clone has only a few counts. The chain is built from TRBV7-9 and TRBJ1-4, with D possibly TRBD1 on 5 matching bases. V lost 3 bases and J 12 bases, leaving 8 bases between the germline ends. The germline CDR1 and CDR2 sequences are SEHNR and FQNEAQ (reference sequence). CDR3 size: 11 residues. CDR3 DNA: TGTGCCAGCAGCTTCTTAGGGGAACTGTTTTTT. This encodes CASSFLGELFF.

The J gene is TRBJ2-3, the V gene TRBV19; 10 nucleotides line up with TRBD2. Germline V CDR1 and CDR2: LNHDA, SQIVND (reference sequence). The CDR3 covers 16 residues. J gave up 1 base and V 8 bases, and 9 bases lay outside the gene matches. CDR3 sequence reads: CASERSSGSGTDTQYF. The DNA for the CDR3 is TGTGCCAGTGAGCGATCTAGCGGGAGCGGCACAGATACGCAGTATTTT.

The V and J genes are TRBV5-1 and TRBJ2-5; perhaps TRBD1 as D (6 bases). The CDR3 length is 15 residues. V shed 1 base and J shed 1 base, with 11 bases lying between them. CDR1 is SGHRS and CDR2 is YFSETQ in the germline V gene. The CDR3 nucleotides read TGCGCCAGCAGCTTGTGGGGGCCCCCCCAAGAGACCCAGTACTTC. Amino acids: CASSLWGPPQETQYF.

This clone came up a few times. The chain couples TRBV5-4 to TRBJ2-1, with 7 bases lining up with TRBD1. V lost 0 bases, J lost 8 bases, and 8 bases stayed unmatched. The CDR3 length is 15 residues. Germline CDR1 is SGHNT and CDR2 is YYREEE (reference sequence). CDR3 protein: CASSLAAGGMHEQFF. The CDR3 DNA is TGTGCCAGCAGCTTGGCCGCAGGGGGTATGCATGAGCAGTTCTTC.

The rearrangement uses TRBV4-1 and TRBJ2-7; TRBD2 might be the D (5 bases). This CDR3 spans 15 amino acids. Germline values: CDR1 MGHRA, CDR2 YSYEKL. V lost 1 base and J 2 bases, leaving 12 bases between the germline ends. CDR3: CASSQAARGTYEQYF. CDR3 coding DNA: TGCGCCAGCAGCCAAGCCGCCCGGGGAACCTACGAGCAGTACTTC.

This clone was observed a handful of times. J is TRBJ2-1 and V is TRBV2; TRBD2 aligns across 13 bases. Germline V CDR1 and CDR2: SNHLY, FYNNEI. The CDR3 totals 15 residues. Unmatched junction bases numbered 5, after V lost 6 bases and J lost 6 bases. The CDR3 nucleotides are TGTGCCAGCAGACAACTAGCGGGAGGGCCCAATGAGCAGTTCTTC. Translation gives CASRQLAGGPNEQFF.

This clone was detected a few times. The gene calls are TRBV6-6 and TRBJ2-1; D perhaps matches TRBD1 (5 bases). V gave up 2 bases and J gave up 6 bases, with 8 bases separating them. CDR1 and CDR2 from the germline V gene are MNHNY and SVGAGI (reference sequence). The CDR3 runs 13 residues. The CDR3 spells CASSYGASNEQFF. In nucleotides, the CDR3 is TGTGCCAGCAGTTACGGGGCTAGCAATGAGCAGTTCTTC.

The gene calls are TRBV5-1 and TRBJ1-3, with 7 positions matching TRBD1. CDR3 length: 16 amino acids. Germline CDR1 is SGHRS and CDR2 is YFSETQ. The V gene end was trimmed by 4 bases and the J gene end by 0 bases; junction bases not matched to a gene: 7. The CDR3 loop is CASSEGQSSSGNTIYF. For the CDR3, the DNA is TGCGCCAGCAGCGAGGGACAGAGTAGCTCTGGAAACACCATATATTTT.

The chain employs TRBV2 and TRBJ1-5, with D tentatively TRBD1 (5 bases). The CDR3 runs to 15 residues. Looked up from germline, CDR1 is SNHLY and CDR2 is FYNNEI. V lost 2 bases and J lost 7, with 15 bases in between. The CDR3 region is CASSERSGRLQPQHF. CDR3 DNA: TGTGCCAGCAGTGAAAGGTCAGGGCGTCTCCAGCCCCAGCATTTT.

The chain's CDR3 is CASSPGGSGPTNEKLFF. For the CDR3, the DNA is TGCGCCAGCAGCCCAGGGGGATCAGGGCCCACTAATGAAAAACTGTTTTTT. The chain links TRBV5-1 to TRBJ1-4, with 7 bases lining up with TRBD1. The germline gives CDR1 SGHRS, CDR2 YFSETQ. J gave up 2 bases and V 4 bases, and 11 bases lay outside the gene matches. This CDR3 has 17 residues.

The rearrangement uses TRBV5-1 and TRBJ1-1; D not certain. V was cut by 4 bases and J by 0 bases, with 13 bases left in between. Germline V lookup: CDR1 SGHRS, CDR2 YFSETQ. The CDR3 covers 15 residues. The CDR3 is CASSDMTGMNTEAFF. The DNA for the CDR3 is TGCGCCAGCAGCGATATGACGGGTATGAACACTGAAGCTTTCTTT.